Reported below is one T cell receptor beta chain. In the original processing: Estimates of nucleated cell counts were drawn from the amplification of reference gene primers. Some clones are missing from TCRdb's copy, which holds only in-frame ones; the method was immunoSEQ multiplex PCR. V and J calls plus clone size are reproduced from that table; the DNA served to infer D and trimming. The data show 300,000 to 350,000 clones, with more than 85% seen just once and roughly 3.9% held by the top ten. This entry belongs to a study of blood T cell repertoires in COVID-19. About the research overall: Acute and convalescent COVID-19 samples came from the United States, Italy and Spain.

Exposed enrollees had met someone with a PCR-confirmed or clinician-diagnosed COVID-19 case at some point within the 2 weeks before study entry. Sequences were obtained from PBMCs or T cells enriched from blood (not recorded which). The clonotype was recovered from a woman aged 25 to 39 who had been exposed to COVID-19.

CDR3 in amino acids: CASSSVTGANTEAFF. The DNA for the CDR3 is TGTGCCAGCAGTTCGGTGACAGGGGCGAACACTGAAGCTTTCTTT. V gene TRBV27 combines with J gene TRBJ1-1, with 8 bases identical to TRBD1. In germline, CDR1 is MNHEY, CDR2 SMNVEV (reference sequence). V was pared by 4 bases and J by 1 base, with 5 bases of the junction left unmatched. The CDR3 length is 15 residues.